A selection of T cell receptor beta chains follows, all from one sample in a study of lymphopenia after photon versus proton radiotherapy. The table came from immunoSEQ multiplex PCR; TCRdb's copy has only in-frame clones and leaves some out. The data show tens of thousands of clones, about 85% seen once. Sequencing used peripheral blood, obtained from a patient treated with photon-based radiotherapy. These receptors came from a man in his forties with gastric cancer. Both conserved end residues are part of each CDR3. The D gene is left open where the match is weak. Rows may omit the clone size; those that give it use once, few, many or a size class.

clone_size: few; d_call: TRBD1; j_call: TRBJ2-7; v_call: TRBV7-2; cdr3_aa: CASSPKDRGLGRYEQYF; cdr3_nt: TGTGCCAGCAGCCCCAAGGACAGGGGGCTGGGTCGTTACGAGCAGTACTTC
clone_size: NA; d_call: NA; j_call: TRBJ2-7; v_call: TRBV15; cdr3_aa: CATSTLPPRGVNEQYF; cdr3_nt: TGTGCCACCAGCACCTTGCCCCCACGGGGTGTCAACGAGCAGTACTTC
clone_size: NA; d_call: NA; j_call: TRBJ1-5; v_call: TRBV7-2; cdr3_aa: CASSTARVSQPQHF; cdr3_nt: TGTGCCAGCTCCACGGCGAGGGTGTCTCAGCCCCAGCATTTT
clone_size: NA; d_call: NA; j_call: TRBJ1-2; v_call: TRBV5-4; cdr3_aa: CASGLDGNYGYTF; cdr3_nt: TGTGCCAGCGGACTCGACGGTAACTATGGCTACACCTTC
clone_size: NA; d_call: TRBD2; j_call: TRBJ2-5; v_call: TRBV19; cdr3_aa: CASSIGWTSGDRQETQYF; cdr3_nt: TGTGCCAGTAGTATCGGTTGGACTAGCGGGGACCGACAAGAGACCCAGTACTTC
clone_size: NA; d_call: NA; j_call: TRBJ1-2; v_call: TRBV19; cdr3_aa: CASSLDRSNYGYTF; cdr3_nt: TGTGCCAGTAGTCTCGACAGGTCTAACTATGGCTACACCTTC
clone_size: NA; d_call: NA; j_call: TRBJ2-6; v_call: TRBV19; cdr3_aa: CASSIGDWGLGSGANVLTF; cdr3_nt: TGTGCCAGTAGTATAGGGGACTGGGGACTGGGCTCTGGGGCCAACGTCCTGACTTTC
clone_size: NA; d_call: NA; j_call: TRBJ2-7; v_call: TRBV9; cdr3_aa: CASSVDGTYEQYF; cdr3_nt: TGTGCCAGCAGCGTAGACGGAACCTACGAGCAGTACTTC
clone_size: NA; d_call: NA; j_call: TRBJ2-2; v_call: TRBV7-6; cdr3_aa: CASSRPGGAAGELFF; cdr3_nt: TGTGCCAGCAGCCGGCCGGGGGGCGCAGCCGGGGAGCTGTTTTTT
clone_size: NA; d_call: TRBD2; j_call: TRBJ2-3; v_call: TRBV9; cdr3_aa: CASSVLAGRDTQYF; cdr3_nt: TGTGCCAGCAGCGTACTAGCGGGTCGAGATACGCAGTATTTT
clone_size: NA; d_call: TRBD2; j_call: TRBJ2-3; v_call: TRBV5-1; cdr3_aa: CASSLGLLAGVFTDTQYF; cdr3_nt: TGCGCCAGCAGCTTGGGCCTCCTAGCGGGGGTCTTTACAGATACGCAGTATTTT
clone_size: NA; d_call: NA; j_call: TRBJ2-2; v_call: TRBV10-3; cdr3_aa: CAIRPEATGELFF; cdr3_nt: TGTGCCATCCGCCCGGAAGCCACCGGGGAGCTGTTTTTT
clone_size: NA; d_call: NA; j_call: TRBJ1-3; v_call: TRBV27; cdr3_aa: CASSLIGPSGNTIYF; cdr3_nt: TGTGCCAGCAGTTTAATAGGACCGTCTGGAAACACCATATATTTT
clone_size: NA; d_call: TRBD2; j_call: TRBJ2-5; v_call: TRBV2; cdr3_aa: CASSEIGLAGVETQYF; cdr3_nt: TGTGCCAGCAGTGAAATTGGACTAGCGGGGGTAGAGACCCAGTACTTC
clone_size: NA; d_call: TRBD1; j_call: TRBJ2-3; v_call: TRBV7-9; cdr3_aa: CASSRAAGGLGSDTQYF; cdr3_nt: TGTGCCAGCAGCCGAGCTGCAGGGGGTTTGGGATCAGATACGCAGTATTTT
clone_size: NA; d_call: NA; j_call: TRBJ1-1; v_call: TRBV5-1; cdr3_aa: CASSRTTVNTEAFF; cdr3_nt: TGCGCCAGCAGCCGAACCACAGTGAACACTGAAGCTTTCTTT
clone_size: NA; d_call: NA; j_call: TRBJ1-5; v_call: TRBV9; cdr3_aa: CASSVQGLQNQPQHF; cdr3_nt: TGTGCCAGCAGCGTCCAGGGGCTTCAGAATCAGCCCCAGCATTTT
clone_size: NA; d_call: NA; j_call: TRBJ1-2; v_call: TRBV30; cdr3_aa: CAWVWDPEGFGYTF; cdr3_nt: TGTGCCTGGGTTTGGGACCCGGAGGGCTTCGGCTACACCTTC
clone_size: NA; d_call: NA; j_call: TRBJ1-5; v_call: TRBV5-5; cdr3_aa: CASRRGIGQPQHF; cdr3_nt: TGTGCCAGCAGGAGGGGGATTGGACAGCCCCAGCATTTT
clone_size: NA; d_call: NA; j_call: TRBJ1-6; v_call: TRBV30; cdr3_aa: CAWRDSYNSPLHF; cdr3_nt: TGTGCCTGGAGGGACAGCTATAATTCACCCCTCCACTTT
clone_size: once; d_call: NA; j_call: TRBJ1-1; v_call: TRBV27; cdr3_aa: CASSLMGGEAFF; cdr3_nt: TGTGCCAGCAGTTTGATGGGGGGAGAAGCTTTCTTT
clone_size: few; d_call: NA; j_call: TRBJ2-4; v_call: TRBV7-2; cdr3_aa: CASSLAQGQGAKNIQYF; cdr3_nt: TGTGCCAGCAGCTTAGCCCAGGGGCAGGGAGCCAAAAACATTCAGTACTTC
clone_size: NA; d_call: TRBD2; j_call: TRBJ2-1; v_call: TRBV4-2; cdr3_aa: CASSQDLAGAIYNEQFF; cdr3_nt: TGTGCCAGCAGCCAAGATTTAGCGGGGGCCATCTACAATGAGCAGTTCTTC
clone_size: few; d_call: TRBD1; j_call: TRBJ1-1; v_call: TRBV6-5; cdr3_aa: CASRRDRDADTEAFF; cdr3_nt: TGTGCCAGCAGACGTGACAGGGACGCCGACACTGAAGCTTTCTTT
clone_size: NA; d_call: NA; j_call: TRBJ1-2; v_call: TRBV7-8; cdr3_aa: CASSLQSAGSGGYTF; cdr3_nt: TGTGCCAGCAGCTTACAATCGGCAGGGTCCGGTGGCTACACCTTC
clone_size: few; d_call: NA; j_call: TRBJ2-3; v_call: TRBV19; cdr3_aa: CASTPGRGGRDTQYF; cdr3_nt: TGTGCCAGTACCCCGGGGCGTGGGGGGCGAGACACGCAGTATTTT
clone_size: NA; d_call: NA; j_call: TRBJ2-4; v_call: TRBV30; cdr3_aa: CAWEQGTKNIQYF; cdr3_nt: TGTGCCTGGGAACAGGGAACCAAAAACATTCAGTACTTC
clone_size: NA; d_call: NA; j_call: TRBJ1-3; v_call: TRBV28; cdr3_aa: CASSLYPGARNTIYF; cdr3_nt: TGTGCCAGCAGTTTATACCCGGGGGCGAGAAACACCATATATTTT
clone_size: NA; d_call: NA; j_call: TRBJ1-1; v_call: TRBV10-3; cdr3_aa: CAISESLVGQPNTEAFF; cdr3_nt: TGTGCCATCAGTGAGTCGTTAGTTGGACAGCCGAACACTGAAGCTTTCTTT
clone_size: NA; d_call: NA; j_call: TRBJ2-5; v_call: TRBV18; cdr3_aa: CASSPTDRPGGTQYF; cdr3_nt: TGTGCCAGCTCACCCACTGACAGGCCAGGCGGGACCCAGTACTTC
clone_size: NA; d_call: NA; j_call: TRBJ2-7; v_call: TRBV6-6; cdr3_aa: CASSPAQYEQYF; cdr3_nt: TGTGCCAGCAGCCCCGCCCAGTACGAGCAGTACTTC
clone_size: NA; d_call: NA; j_call: TRBJ1-5; v_call: TRBV18; cdr3_aa: CASSPLESNQPQHF; cdr3_nt: TGTGCCAGCTCACCACTGGAAAGCAATCAGCCCCAGCATTTT
clone_size: NA; d_call: TRBD1; j_call: TRBJ2-3; v_call: TRBV10-3; cdr3_aa: CAISERQGSTDTQYF; cdr3_nt: TGTGCCATCAGTGAGAGACAGGGGAGCACAGATACGCAGTATTTT
clone_size: NA; d_call: NA; j_call: TRBJ2-1; v_call: TRBV9; cdr3_aa: CASSVGRGSYNEQFF; cdr3_nt: TGTGCCAGCAGCGTAGGTAGAGGATCTTACAATGAGCAGTTCTTC
clone_size: NA; d_call: NA; j_call: TRBJ2-1; v_call: TRBV7-3; cdr3_aa: CASSADLWGPKGNEQFF; cdr3_nt: TGTGCCAGCAGCGCGGACCTTTGGGGGCCGAAAGGGAATGAGCAGTTCTTC
clone_size: NA; d_call: TRBD2; j_call: TRBJ2-5; v_call: TRBV14; cdr3_aa: CASSQTSLRGGVYQETQYF; cdr3_nt: TGTGCCAGCAGCCAAACTTCACTACGCGGGGGAGTATACCAAGAGACCCAGTACTTC
clone_size: once; d_call: NA; j_call: TRBJ2-7; v_call: TRBV7-7; cdr3_aa: CASSLWIFHEQYF; cdr3_nt: TGTGCCAGCAGCTTATGGATTTTCCACGAGCAGTACTTC
clone_size: NA; d_call: NA; j_call: TRBJ1-6; v_call: TRBV19; cdr3_aa: CASNTGRNSPLHF; cdr3_nt: TGTGCCAGCAACACAGGGCGCAATTCACCCCTCCACTTT
clone_size: NA; d_call: NA; j_call: TRBJ1-5; v_call: TRBV27; cdr3_aa: CASSLFGVSNQPQHF; cdr3_nt: TGTGCCAGCAGTCTATTTGGGGTCAGCAATCAGCCCCAGCATTTT
clone_size: NA; d_call: NA; j_call: TRBJ1-1; v_call: TRBV18; cdr3_aa: CASSVRGDTEAFF; cdr3_nt: TGTGCCAGCTCTGTCAGGGGAGACACTGAAGCTTTCTTT
clone_size: NA; d_call: TRBD1; j_call: TRBJ1-1; v_call: TRBV29-1; cdr3_aa: CSVATGAGTEAFF; cdr3_nt: TGCAGCGTTGCTACAGGGGCGGGAACTGAAGCTTTCTTT
clone_size: NA; d_call: TRBD1; j_call: TRBJ2-2; v_call: TRBV5-1; cdr3_aa: CASQGTGGAGELFF; cdr3_nt: TGCGCCAGCCAAGGGACAGGGGGAGCCGGGGAGCTGTTTTTT